A selection of T cell receptor beta chains follows, all from one sample in a study of patients and donors after allogeneic stem cell transplantation. Using its own MiXCR run on the RT-PCR reads, TCRdb lists one record per CDR3 protein. The sample shows about 960,000 distinct CDR3 sequences, approximately 18% of them seen only once. The specimen was blood, either unsorted or a sorted T cell fraction (not recorded which). These receptors came from a human donor who was either an allogeneic HSCT recipient or a stem cell or donor lymphocyte infusion donor (not recorded which). It is not recorded whose cells these are; they may come from a transplant donor. Both conserved end residues are part of each CDR3. The order of the fields is clone size, CDR3 length, J gene, D gene, V gene, CDR3 protein, CDR3 DNA. D genes are given only for firm matches. Where a row states a size, it is once, few, many or the class of an expanded clone; other rows omit it.

abundance: -; len: 15; j_gene: TRBJ1-5; d_gene: -; v_gene: TRBV15; CDR3aa: CATSREFPGNQPQHF; CDR3nt: TGTGCCACCAGCAGAGAGTTTCCTGGCAATCAGCCCCAGCATTTT
abundance: -; len: 14; j_gene: TRBJ1-2; d_gene: -; v_gene: TRBV20-1; CDR3aa: CSALEEMAWAGYTF; CDR3nt: TGCAGTGCCCTAGAAGAGATGGCGTGGGCTGGCTACACCTTC
abundance: many; len: 15; j_gene: TRBJ2-1; d_gene: -; v_gene: TRBV20-1; CDR3aa: CSARDGRRGANEQFF; CDR3nt: TGCAGTGCTAGAGATGGTCGCCGGGGGGCAAATGAGCAGTTCTTC
abundance: -; len: 13; j_gene: TRBJ1-1; d_gene: TRBD1; v_gene: TRBV12-5; CDR3aa: CASGLAPKGQSTW; CDR3nt: TGTGCTAGTGGTTTGGCACCGAAGGGACAGTCCACTTGG
abundance: -; len: 15; j_gene: TRBJ2-5; d_gene: -; v_gene: TRBV21-1; CDR3aa: CASSKGADCKETQYF; CDR3nt: TGTGCCAGCAGCAAGGGGGCGGACTGCAAGGAGACCCAGTACTTC
abundance: -; len: 14; j_gene: TRBJ2-1; d_gene: -; v_gene: TRBV20-1; CDR3aa: CSARGGPSYNEQFF; CDR3nt: TGCAGTGCTAGAGGCGGCCCCTCCTACAATGAGCAGTTCTTC
abundance: many; len: 15; j_gene: TRBJ2-3; d_gene: TRBD1; v_gene: TRBV12-3/TRBV12-4; CDR3aa: CASSSDDRAADTQYF; CDR3nt: TGTGCCAGCAGTTCAGACGACAGGGCCGCAGATACGCAGTATTTT
abundance: -; len: 17; j_gene: TRBJ2-7; d_gene: -; v_gene: TRBV20-1; CDR3aa: CSARHPPRDVTFPEQYF; CDR3nt: TGCAGTGCTAGACACCCCCCCCGGGACGTGACTTTCCCCGAGCAGTACTTC
abundance: -; len: 11; j_gene: TRBJ1-1; d_gene: -; v_gene: TRBV30; CDR3aa: CAWSRAAQAFF; CDR3nt: TGTGCCTGGAGTAGAGCGGCCCAAGCTTTCTTT
abundance: few; len: 14; j_gene: TRBJ2-7; d_gene: -; v_gene: TRBV12-3/TRBV12-4; CDR3aa: CASSFPPPWGEQYF; CDR3nt: TGTGCCAGCAGTTTTCCACCCCCCTGGGGCGAGCAGTACTTC
abundance: -; len: 14; j_gene: TRBJ1-5; d_gene: TRBD1; v_gene: TRBV7-9; CDR3aa: CASSLDRGSQPQHF; CDR3nt: TGTGCCAGCAGCCTCGACAGGGGTAGTCAGCCCCAGCATTTT
abundance: few; len: 17; j_gene: TRBJ1-3; d_gene: -; v_gene: TRBV12-3/TRBV12-4; CDR3aa: CASSPDQGKGSGNTIYF; CDR3nt: TGTGCCAGCAGTCCCGACCAGGGGAAAGGCTCTGGAAACACCATATATTTT
abundance: -; len: 16; j_gene: TRBJ2-3; d_gene: TRBD2; v_gene: TRBV5-1; CDR3aa: CASSLASSGSWGTQYF; CDR3nt: TGCGCCAGCAGCTTGGCGTCTAGCGGGAGCTGGGGTACGCAGTATTTT
abundance: -; len: 13; j_gene: TRBJ1-2; d_gene: -; v_gene: TRBV12-3/TRBV12-4; CDR3aa: CASSADRIYGYTF; CDR3nt: TGTGCCAGCAGTGCCGACAGGATCTATGGCTACACCTTC
abundance: -; len: 14; j_gene: TRBJ2-4; d_gene: -; v_gene: TRBV5-1; CDR3aa: CASRNGIAKNIQYF; CDR3nt: TGCGCCAGCAGGAACGGGATAGCCAAAAACATTCAGTACTTC
abundance: -; len: 16; j_gene: TRBJ2-2; d_gene: -; v_gene: TRBV14; CDR3aa: CASSPLDRRNTGELFF; CDR3nt: TGTGCCAGCAGCCCGTTAGACAGGAGGAACACCGGGGAGCTGTTTTTT
abundance: -; len: 14; j_gene: TRBJ2-1; d_gene: TRBD1; v_gene: TRBV5-8; CDR3aa: CASSLIQGANEQFF; CDR3nt: TGTGCCAGCAGCTTGATACAGGGGGCCAATGAGCAGTTCTTC
abundance: -; len: 14; j_gene: TRBJ2-1; d_gene: -; v_gene: TRBV6-5; CDR3aa: CASSYGGRGNEQFF; CDR3nt: TGTGCCAGCAGTTATGGGGGGAGAGGAAACGAGCAGTTCTTC
abundance: few; len: 15; j_gene: TRBJ2-2; d_gene: -; v_gene: TRBV5-1; CDR3aa: CASGLEGANTGELFF; CDR3nt: TGCGCCAGCGGTTTAGAAGGGGCCAACACCGGGGAGCTGTTTTTT
abundance: few; len: 16; j_gene: TRBJ1-5; d_gene: -; v_gene: TRBV19; CDR3aa: CASSIVTGKANQPQHF; CDR3nt: TGTGCCAGTAGTATAGTCACAGGGAAAGCCAATCAGCCCCAGCATTTT
abundance: few; len: 15; j_gene: TRBJ1-5; d_gene: TRBD1; v_gene: TRBV12-3/TRBV12-4; CDR3aa: CASSSSGGTVQPQHF; CDR3nt: TGTGCCAGCAGTTCTTCAGGGGGCACAGTTCAGCCCCAGCATTTT
abundance: -; len: 13; j_gene: TRBJ2-2; d_gene: -; v_gene: TRBV13; CDR3aa: CASSLNHPGELFF; CDR3nt: TGTGCCAGCAGCTTAAATCATCCCGGGGAGCTGTTTTTT
abundance: few; len: 15; j_gene: TRBJ2-5; d_gene: TRBD2; v_gene: TRBV12-3/TRBV12-4; CDR3aa: CASKFSGGYQETQYF; CDR3nt: TGTGCCAGCAAATTTAGCGGGGGGTACCAAGAGACCCAGTACTTC
abundance: few; len: 14; j_gene: TRBJ1-2; d_gene: -; v_gene: TRBV19; CDR3aa: CASRTQGTYYGYTF; CDR3nt: TGTGCCAGTAGGACGCAGGGGACATACTATGGCTACACCTTC
abundance: few; len: 17; j_gene: TRBJ2-5; d_gene: -; v_gene: TRBV4-3; CDR3aa: CASSQDSAGVYQETQYF; CDR3nt: TGCGCCAGCAGCCAAGATTCGGCAGGGGTGTACCAAGAGACCCAGTACTTC
abundance: few; len: 15; j_gene: TRBJ2-3; d_gene: -; v_gene: TRBV6-1; CDR3aa: CASRPLTRPLDTQYF; CDR3nt: TGTGCCAGCAGACCCCTGACTAGACCCCTAGATACGCAGTATTTT
abundance: -; len: 11; j_gene: TRBJ1-1; d_gene: TRBD1; v_gene: TRBV18; CDR3aa: CASSSDRVAFF; CDR3nt: TGTGCCAGCTCATCGGACAGGGTGGCTTTCTTT
abundance: -; len: 15; j_gene: TRBJ1-5; d_gene: -; v_gene: TRBV20-1; CDR3aa: CSASPQTGLNQPQHF; CDR3nt: TGCAGTGCTAGCCCCCAGACAGGTCTCAATCAGCCCCAGCATTTT
abundance: many; len: 13; j_gene: TRBJ2-7; d_gene: -; v_gene: TRBV12-3/TRBV12-4; CDR3aa: CASRPGLYYEQYF; CDR3nt: TGTGCCAGCAGGCCGGGACTGTACTACGAGCAGTACTTC
abundance: -; len: 13; j_gene: TRBJ2-3; d_gene: -; v_gene: TRBV20-1; CDR3aa: CSARDGDFYTQYF; CDR3nt: TGCAGTGCTAGAGACGGGGACTTTTATACGCAGTATTTT
abundance: -; len: 18; j_gene: TRBJ2-3; d_gene: -; v_gene: TRBV9; CDR3aa: CASSSPRRGEGVLDTQYF; CDR3nt: TGTGCCAGCAGCTCCCCCAGAAGGGGCGAGGGGGTTTTAGATACGCAGTATTTT
abundance: few; len: 13; j_gene: TRBJ2-7; d_gene: -; v_gene: TRBV11-2; CDR3aa: CASSLIQGNEQYF; CDR3nt: TGTGCCAGCAGCTTAATCCAGGGGAACGAGCAGTACTTC
abundance: many; len: 17; j_gene: TRBJ1-6; d_gene: -; v_gene: TRBV12-3/TRBV12-4; CDR3aa: CASSRDSWSSYNSPLHF; CDR3nt: TGTGCCAGCAGTCGGGACTCCTGGAGCTCCTATAATTCACCCCTCCACTTT
abundance: once; len: 16; j_gene: TRBJ2-4; d_gene: TRBD2; v_gene: TRBV27; CDR3aa: CASRSPGLAAKNIQYF; CDR3nt: TGTGCCAGCAGGTCACCGGGACTAGCGGCTAAAAACATTCAGTACTTC
abundance: -; len: 16; j_gene: TRBJ2-3; d_gene: TRBD2; v_gene: TRBV5-1; CDR3aa: CASSTGTSGGADTQYF; CDR3nt: TGCGCCAGCAGCACGGGGACTAGCGGGGGAGCAGATACGCAGTATTTT
abundance: many; len: 11; j_gene: TRBJ1-1; d_gene: -; v_gene: TRBV25-1; CDR3aa: CASTSNTEAFF; CDR3nt: TGTGCCAGCACCTCGAACACTGAAGCTTTCTTT
abundance: few; len: 13; j_gene: TRBJ2-3; d_gene: -; v_gene: TRBV2; CDR3aa: CASKGGGEDTQYF; CDR3nt: TGTGCCAGCAAAGGGGGGGGTGAAGATACGCAGTATTTT
abundance: few; len: 15; j_gene: TRBJ2-5; d_gene: -; v_gene: TRBV10-3; CDR3aa: CAIAYTGTGGETQYF; CDR3nt: TGTGCCATTGCTTACACCGGGACCGGCGGAGAGACCCAGTACTTC
abundance: many; len: 14; j_gene: TRBJ2-7; d_gene: -; v_gene: TRBV12-3/TRBV12-4; CDR3aa: CASSFGGKTYEQYF; CDR3nt: TGTGCCAGCAGTTTTGGGGGAAAGACCTACGAGCAGTACTTC
abundance: few; len: 16; j_gene: TRBJ2-2; d_gene: -; v_gene: TRBV10-3; CDR3aa: CAISSGTQVNTGELFF; CDR3nt: TGTGCCATCAGTTCTGGGACCCAGGTGAACACCGGGGAGCTGTTTTTT
abundance: -; len: 13; j_gene: TRBJ2-7; d_gene: -; v_gene: TRBV20-1; CDR3aa: CSARDTGIYEQYF; CDR3nt: TGCAGTGCTAGAGATACAGGGATCTACGAGCAGTACTTC
abundance: few; len: 13; j_gene: TRBJ1-2; d_gene: -; v_gene: TRBV4-2; CDR3aa: CASSQVTGGGYTF; CDR3nt: TGTGCCAGCAGCCAAGTAACGGGCGGTGGCTACACCTTC
abundance: few; len: 12; j_gene: TRBJ1-2; d_gene: -; v_gene: TRBV12-3/TRBV12-4; CDR3aa: CASSFEIYGYTF; CDR3nt: TGTGCCAGCAGTTTTGAGATCTATGGCTACACCTTC
abundance: -; len: 16; j_gene: TRBJ1-1; d_gene: TRBD1; v_gene: TRBV20-1; CDR3aa: CSAREGGGFRNTEAFF; CDR3nt: TGCAGTGCCCGGGAAGGGGGCGGATTCCGGAACACTGAAGCTTTCTTT
abundance: few; len: 14; j_gene: TRBJ2-5; d_gene: TRBD2; v_gene: TRBV5-1; CDR3aa: CASSSTSEEETQYF; CDR3nt: TGCGCCAGCAGCTCGACTAGCGAAGAAGAGACCCAGTACTTC
abundance: -; len: 14; j_gene: TRBJ2-1; d_gene: TRBD2; v_gene: TRBV29-1; CDR3aa: CSAGGGGAYNEQFF; CDR3nt: TGCAGCGCCGGGGGCGGGGGGGCCTACAATGAGCAGTTCTTC